This TCR beta chain was retrieved from a study of T cells in Graves' hyperthyroidism and ophthalmopathy. Notes on the study in general: In validation, the model predicted ophthalmopathy. These predictions came a median roughly 6.5 months before onset.

The CDR3 sequence is 13 residues long. CDR1 and CDR2 (germline): SEHNR, FQNEAQ (reference sequence). Unmatched junction bases numbered 4, after V lost 7 bases and J lost 4 bases. From RNA transcripts, TCR beta CDR3 regions were amplified. Using the HTBI primer set, a first-round RT-PCR was run on the TCR CDR3. TCRdb analysed the multiplex PCR reads with MiXCR anew, one entry per CDR3 protein. The sample consists of a few hundred thousand distinct CDR3 sequences, around 14% of them appearing once. There are many counts of this clonotype. The antigen is unknown. The study enrolled patients aged 18 to 65 with newly diagnosed hyperthyroidism of under 2 months' duration.

This sequence joins TRBV7-9 and TRBJ2-1; TRBD1 matches at 7 bases. The sequence was obtained from a woman aged 25 to 39 with Graves' hyperthyroidism. Sample: blood. The CDR3 spells CASTPTGYNEQFF. CDR3 coding DNA: TGTGCCAGCACCCCGACAGGGTACAATGAGCAGTTCTTC.